This is a list of T cell receptor beta chains from one sample in a study of blood T cells in healthy people across ages. Via MiXCR, TCRdb re-called the 5' RACE reads, giving one row per CDR3 protein. Altogether roughly 800,000 distinct CDR3 sequences are present, approximately 55% being singletons, with the ten largest covering approximately 40%. Sequenced material: blood. The origin of the receptors is a man at least 80 years old in good health. Each CDR3 is given without its conserved first and last residue. Where a row states a size, it is once, few, many or the class of an expanded clone; other rows omit it.

J gene | clone size | CDR3 length | V gene | CDR3 protein
TRBJ2-7 | NA | 12 | TRBV7-9 | ASSSETGVHERY
TRBJ2-1 | few | 12 | TRBV5-1 | ASSLAGGVDEQF
TRBJ2-1 | NA | 15 | TRBV5-1 | ASSLRLYGSGYNEQF
TRBJ2-1 | NA | 12 | TRBV24-1 | ATKVGGRASEQF
TRBJ2-3 | few | 15 | TRBV29-1 | SAGGVAGGGSTDTQY
TRBJ2-7 | few | 11 | TRBV29-1 | SVFRGQGSEQY
TRBJ2-5 | NA | 9 | TRBV6-1 | ASSDPGTQY
NA | NA | 12 | TRBV27 | ASSLFQTNYEQY
TRBJ2-1 | NA | 10 | TRBV9 | ASSVMPSEQF
TRBJ2-7 | NA | 13 | TRBV21-1 | ASSVTERGSYEQY
TRBJ2-3 | few | 10 | TRBV28 | ASSPLTRTQY
TRBJ2-3 | few | 12 | TRBV28 | ASSSVRGADTQY
TRBJ2-7 | few | 11 | TRBV4-1 | ASSPVATYEQY
TRBJ1-2 | NA | 12 | TRBV20-1 | SATITGTGGGYT
TRBJ1-5 | once | 11 | TRBV6-5 | ASSYDRNQPQH